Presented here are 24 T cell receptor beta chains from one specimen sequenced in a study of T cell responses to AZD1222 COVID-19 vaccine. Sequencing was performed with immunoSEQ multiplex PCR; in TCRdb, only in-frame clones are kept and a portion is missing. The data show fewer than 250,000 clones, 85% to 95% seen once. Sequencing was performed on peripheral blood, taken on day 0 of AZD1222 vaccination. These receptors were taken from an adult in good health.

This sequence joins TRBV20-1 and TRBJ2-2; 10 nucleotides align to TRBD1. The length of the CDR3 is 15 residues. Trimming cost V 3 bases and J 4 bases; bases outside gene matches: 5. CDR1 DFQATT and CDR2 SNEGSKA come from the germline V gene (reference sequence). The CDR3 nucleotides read TGCAGTGCTAGTCCCGGACAGGGGGTCACCGGGGAGCTGTTTTTT. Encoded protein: CSASPGQGVTGELFF.

CDR3 protein: CASRAGTGYYGYTF. CDR3 in DNA: TGTGCCAGTAGAGCCGGGACAGGCTACTATGGCTACACCTTC. This sequence joins TRBV19 and TRBJ1-2; TRBD1 agrees at 8 bases. V dropped 6 bases and J dropped 3; count of bases not matched to a gene: 6. Germline V gives CDR1 LNHDA, CDR2 SQIVND (reference sequence). The CDR3 has 14 amino acids.

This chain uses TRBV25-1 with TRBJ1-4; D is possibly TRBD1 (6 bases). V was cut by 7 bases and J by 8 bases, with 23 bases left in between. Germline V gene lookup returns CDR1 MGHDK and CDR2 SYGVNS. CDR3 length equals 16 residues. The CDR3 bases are TGTGCCAGCACCCGGGGTGGGGCAGGGGCGTCGGAAAAACTGTTTTTT. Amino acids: CASTRGGAGASEKLFF.

The CDR3 DNA reads as TGTGCCACCAGTGATCAAGAGGGGGGCCAACCTTACGAGCAGTACTTC. It yields the protein CATSDQEGGQPYEQYF. The rearrangement uses TRBV24-1 and TRBJ2-7, with D tentatively TRBD1 or TRBD2 (6 bases each). This CDR3 comprises 16 residues. With 3 bases removed from V and 4 bases from J, the gap between germline ends came to 18 bases. CDR1 is KGHDR and CDR2 is SFDVKD in the germline V gene.

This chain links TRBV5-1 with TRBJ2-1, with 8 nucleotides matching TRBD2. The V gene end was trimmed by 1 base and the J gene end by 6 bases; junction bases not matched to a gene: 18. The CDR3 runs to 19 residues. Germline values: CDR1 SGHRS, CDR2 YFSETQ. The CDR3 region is CASSLPFPLGTRMANEQFF. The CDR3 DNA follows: TGCGCCAGCAGCTTGCCCTTCCCCCTCGGGACTAGGATGGCCAATGAGCAGTTCTTC.

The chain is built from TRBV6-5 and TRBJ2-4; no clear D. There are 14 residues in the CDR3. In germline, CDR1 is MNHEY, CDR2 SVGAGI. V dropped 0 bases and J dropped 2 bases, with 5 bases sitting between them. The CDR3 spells CASSYSPSKNIQYF. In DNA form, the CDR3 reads TGTGCCAGCAGTTACTCGCCCTCCAAAAACATTCAGTACTTC.

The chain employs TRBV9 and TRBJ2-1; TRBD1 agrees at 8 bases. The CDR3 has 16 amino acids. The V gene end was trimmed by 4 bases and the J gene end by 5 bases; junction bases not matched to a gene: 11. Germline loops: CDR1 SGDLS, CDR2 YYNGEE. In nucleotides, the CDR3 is TGTGCCAGCAGCCCGAGCCAAGGGACAGGAGACAATGAGCAGTTCTTC. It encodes CASSPSQGTGDNEQFF.

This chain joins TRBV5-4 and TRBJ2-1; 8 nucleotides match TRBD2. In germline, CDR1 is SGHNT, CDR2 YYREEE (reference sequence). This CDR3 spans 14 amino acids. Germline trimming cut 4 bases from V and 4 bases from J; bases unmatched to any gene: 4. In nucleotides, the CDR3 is TGTGCCAGCAGCCGGGGGGGGAGATACAATGAGCAGTTCTTC. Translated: CASSRGGRYNEQFF. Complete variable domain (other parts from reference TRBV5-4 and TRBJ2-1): ETGVTQSPTHLIKTRGQQVTLRCSSQSGHNTVSWYQQALGQGPQFIFQYYREEENGRGNFPPRFSGLQFPNYSSELNVNALELDDSALYLCASSRGGRYNEQFFGPGTRLTVL.

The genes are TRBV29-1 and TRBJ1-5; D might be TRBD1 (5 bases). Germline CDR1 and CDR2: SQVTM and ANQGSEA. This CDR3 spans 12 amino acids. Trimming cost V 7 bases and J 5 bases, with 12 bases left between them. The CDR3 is CSAAGGDQPQHF. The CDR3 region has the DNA TGCAGCGCCGCCGGGGGGGATCAGCCCCAGCATTTT.

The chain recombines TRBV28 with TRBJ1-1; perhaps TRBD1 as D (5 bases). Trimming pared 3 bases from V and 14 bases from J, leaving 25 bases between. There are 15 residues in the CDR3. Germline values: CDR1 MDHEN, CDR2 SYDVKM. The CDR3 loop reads CASSFRRQGLSWAFF. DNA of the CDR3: TGTGCCAGCAGTTTCCGCCGGCAGGGTCTCTCGTGGGCCTTCTTT. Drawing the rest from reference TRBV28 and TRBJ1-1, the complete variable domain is DVKVTQSSRYLVKRTGEKVFLECVQDMDHENMFWYRQDPGLGLRLIYFSYDVKMKEKGDIPEGYSVSREKKERFSLILESASTNQTSMYLCASSFRRQGLSWAFFGQGTRLTVV.

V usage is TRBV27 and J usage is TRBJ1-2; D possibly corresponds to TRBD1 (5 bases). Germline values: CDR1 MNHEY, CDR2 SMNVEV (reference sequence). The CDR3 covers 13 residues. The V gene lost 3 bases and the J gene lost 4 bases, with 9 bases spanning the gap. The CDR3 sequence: CASSLSRAYGYTF. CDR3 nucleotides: TGTGCCAGCAGTTTGTCCAGGGCCTATGGCTACACCTTC.

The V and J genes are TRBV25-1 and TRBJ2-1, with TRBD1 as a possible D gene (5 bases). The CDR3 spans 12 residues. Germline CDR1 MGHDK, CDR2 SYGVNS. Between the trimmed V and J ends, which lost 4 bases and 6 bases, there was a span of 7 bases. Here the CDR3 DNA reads TGTGCCAGCAGTGCAACAGGCAATGAGCAGTTCTTC. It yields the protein CASSATGNEQFF.

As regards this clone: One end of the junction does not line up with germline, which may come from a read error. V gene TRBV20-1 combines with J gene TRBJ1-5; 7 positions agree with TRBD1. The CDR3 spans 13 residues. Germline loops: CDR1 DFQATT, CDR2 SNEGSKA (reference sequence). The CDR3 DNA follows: TGCAGTGCTAGTCGACAGGGCAAGCAGCCCCAGCATTTT. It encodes CSASRQGKQPQHF.

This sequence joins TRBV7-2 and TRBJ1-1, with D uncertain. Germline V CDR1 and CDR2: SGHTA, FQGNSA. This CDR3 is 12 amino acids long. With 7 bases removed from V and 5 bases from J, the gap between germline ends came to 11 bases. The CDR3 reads CASTPVRTEAFF. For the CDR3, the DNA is TGTGCCAGCACCCCGGTCCGGACTGAAGCTTTCTTT.

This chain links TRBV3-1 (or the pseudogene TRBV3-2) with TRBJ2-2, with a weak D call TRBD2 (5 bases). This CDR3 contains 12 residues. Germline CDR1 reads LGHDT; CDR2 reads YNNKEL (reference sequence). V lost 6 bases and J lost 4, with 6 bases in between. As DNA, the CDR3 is TGTGCCAGCAGTCGGGGCACCGGGGAGCTGTTTTTT. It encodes CASSRGTGELFF.

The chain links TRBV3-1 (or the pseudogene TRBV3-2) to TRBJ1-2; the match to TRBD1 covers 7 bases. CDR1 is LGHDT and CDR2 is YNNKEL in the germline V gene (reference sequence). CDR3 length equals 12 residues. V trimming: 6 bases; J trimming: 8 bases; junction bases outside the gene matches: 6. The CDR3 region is CASSLGQPGYTF. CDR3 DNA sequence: TGTGCCAGCAGTCTGGGACAGCCGGGCTACACCTTC.

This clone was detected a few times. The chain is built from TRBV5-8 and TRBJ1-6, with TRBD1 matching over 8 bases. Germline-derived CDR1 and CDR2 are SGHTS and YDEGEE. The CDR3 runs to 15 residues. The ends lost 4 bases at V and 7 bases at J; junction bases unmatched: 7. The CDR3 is CASSPGQGGNSPLHF. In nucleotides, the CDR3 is TGTGCCAGCAGCCCCGGACAGGGAGGGAATTCACCCCTCCACTTT.

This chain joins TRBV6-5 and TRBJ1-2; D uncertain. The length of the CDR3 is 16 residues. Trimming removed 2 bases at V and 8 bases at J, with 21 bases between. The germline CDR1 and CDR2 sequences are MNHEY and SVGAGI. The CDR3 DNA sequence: TGTGCCAGCAGTTACCCACAGTCGGAGGGCCCGGGGGGCTACACCTTC. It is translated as CASSYPQSEGPGGYTF.

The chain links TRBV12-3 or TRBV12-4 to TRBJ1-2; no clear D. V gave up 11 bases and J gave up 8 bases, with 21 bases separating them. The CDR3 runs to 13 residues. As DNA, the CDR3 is TGTGCCTCGGAAATAGGCGCCGCCGGGGGCTACACCTTC. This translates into CASEIGAAGGYTF.

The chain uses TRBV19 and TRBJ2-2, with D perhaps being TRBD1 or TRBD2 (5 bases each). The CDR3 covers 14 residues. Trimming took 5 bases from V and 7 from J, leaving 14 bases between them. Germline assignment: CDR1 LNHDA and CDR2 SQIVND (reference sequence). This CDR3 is CASSAEGNGGELFF. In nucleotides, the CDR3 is TGTGCCAGTAGTGCCGAGGGGAATGGCGGGGAGCTGTTTTTT. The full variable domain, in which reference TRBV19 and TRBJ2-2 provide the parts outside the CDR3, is DGGITQSPKYLFRKEGQNVTLSCEQNLNHDAMYWYRQDPGQGLRLIYYSQIVNDFQKGDIAEGYSVSREKKESFPLTVTSAQKNPTAFYLCASSAEGNGGELFFGEGSRLTVL.

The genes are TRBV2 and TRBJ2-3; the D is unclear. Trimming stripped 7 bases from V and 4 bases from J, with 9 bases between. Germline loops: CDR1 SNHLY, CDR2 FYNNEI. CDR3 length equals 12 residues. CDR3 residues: CASTVHPDTQYF. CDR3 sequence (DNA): TGTGCCAGCACGGTACACCCAGATACGCAGTATTTT.

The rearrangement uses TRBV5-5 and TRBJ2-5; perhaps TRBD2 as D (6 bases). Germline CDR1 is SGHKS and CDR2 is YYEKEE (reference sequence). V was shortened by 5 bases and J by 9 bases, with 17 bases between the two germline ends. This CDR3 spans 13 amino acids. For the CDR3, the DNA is TGTGCCAGCAGGCCGCGGGACCCGGGGTCCCAGTACTTC. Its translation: CASRPRDPGSQYF.

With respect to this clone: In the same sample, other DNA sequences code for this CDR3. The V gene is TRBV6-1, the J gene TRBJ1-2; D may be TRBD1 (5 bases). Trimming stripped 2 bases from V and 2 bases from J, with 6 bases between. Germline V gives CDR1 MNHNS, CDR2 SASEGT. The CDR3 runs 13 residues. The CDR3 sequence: CASSEQGNYGYTF. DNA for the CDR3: TGTGCCAGCAGTGAACAGGGCAACTATGGCTACACCTTC.

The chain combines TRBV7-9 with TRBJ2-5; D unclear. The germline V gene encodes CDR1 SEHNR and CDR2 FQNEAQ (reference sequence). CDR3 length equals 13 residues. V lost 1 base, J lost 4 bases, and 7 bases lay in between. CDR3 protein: CASSLGVGETQYF. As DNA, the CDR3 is TGTGCCAGCAGCTTAGGGGTCGGAGAGACCCAGTACTTC.